A single sample is the source of the 19 T cell receptor beta chains below, sequenced in a study of human T cells and chemical hapten exposure. TCRdb called the RACE reads again in MiXCR, with one record for every CDR3 protein. This sample has just under 350,000 distinct CDR3 sequences, with approximately 6.9% found just once. Time point noted: patch test 1, 2 weeks after DPC sensitization. This sample's treatment: therapeutic diphenylcyclopropenone sensitization with weekly scalp DPC. This sample comprised whole blood, obtained in connection with sensitization to the hapten diphenylcyclopropenone (DPC). The receptors were sampled from a woman in her late teens or twenties with alopecia areata. Some clones in this sample may be carry-over from other donors' samples.

The sample holds many counts of this clonotype. A read error may account for a junction end that differs from germline. This chain uses TRBV7-2 with TRBJ2-3; no firm D call. The CDR3 totals 12 residues. The germline CDR1 and CDR2 sequences are SGHTA and FQGNSA. The chain's CDR3 is CASSLSRDTQYF. CDR3 coding DNA: TGCGCCAGCAGCTTGTCACGGGATACGCAGTATTTT. Supplemented by reference TRBV7-2 and TRBJ2-3, the full variable domain reads GAGVSQSPSNKVTEKGKDVELRCDPISGHTALYWYRQSLGQGLEFLIYFQGNSAPDKSGLPSDRFSAERTGGSVSTLTIQRTQQEDSAVYLCASSLSRDTQYFGPGTRLTVL.

This clonotype was detected only a few times. CDR3: CSVKGGTEAFF. The CDR3 nucleotides read TGCAGCGTTAAGGGGGGGACTGAAGCTTTCTTT. This rearrangement joins TRBV29-1 to TRBJ1-1; TRBD1 might be the D (6 bases). Deletions cut 5 bases from V and 5 bases from J, with 9 bases between. Germline CDR1 reads SQVTM; CDR2 reads ANQGSEA. The CDR3 sequence is 11 residues long.

The rearrangement joins TRBV11-3 to TRBJ1-1; D not certain. Trimming pared 2 bases from V and 1 base from J, leaving 11 bases between. The CDR3 has 15 amino acids. Germline V gene sequence: CDR1 SGHNT, CDR2 YENEEA. The CDR3 loop reads CASSLKPAPNTEAFF. The CDR3 DNA sequence: TGTGCCAGCAGCTTAAAACCGGCTCCGAACACTGAAGCTTTCTTT.

V is TRBV18 and J is TRBJ2-1, with D unresolved. The CDR3 is 17 residues long. Per the germline V gene, CDR1 is KGHSH and CDR2 is LQKENI. Trimming cost V 0 bases and J 2 bases, with 14 bases left between them. The CDR3, as DNA: TGTGCCAGCTCACCACCGGTTGGGTCACAAGCCTACAATGAGCAGTTCTTC. The encoded protein is CASSPPVGSQAYNEQFF.

This sequence joins TRBV4-1 and TRBJ2-1; D is uncertain. This CDR3 region has 16 residues. The germline CDR1 and CDR2 sequences are MGHRA and YSYEKL. V lost 4 bases and J 5 bases, leaving 18 bases between the germline ends. CDR3 sequence reads: CASSRFRAFKNNEQFF. The CDR3 DNA reads TGCGCCAGCAGCCGCTTCCGGGCCTTCAAAAACAATGAGCAGTTCTTC.

This clonotype was counted only a few times. This chain links TRBV14 with TRBJ1-1; no clear D. V lost 7 bases and J lost 3, with 12 bases in between. Germline CDR1 SGHDN, CDR2 FVKESK. The CDR3 sequence is 13 residues long. The CDR3 sequence is CASNQALDTEAFF. DNA for the CDR3: TGTGCCAGCAACCAGGCCTTGGACACTGAAGCTTTCTTT. The full variable domain, with the rest looked up from reference TRBV14 and TRBJ1-1, is EAGVTQFPSHSVIEKGQTVTLRCDPISGHDNLYWYRRVMGKEIKFLLHFVKESKQDESGMPNNRFLAERTGGTYSTLKVQPAELEDSGVYFCASNQALDTEAFFGQGTRLTVV.

Many counts were recorded for this clonotype. The V call is TRBV5-1, the J call TRBJ2-3; D is undetermined. The CDR3 is 11 amino acids. Trimming shortened V by 4 bases and J by 9 bases, and 9 bases separated the two germline ends. Germline V gene data show CDR1 as SGHRS and CDR2 as YFSETQ. The CDR3 nucleotides are TGCGCCAGCAGCCAGGACCGCACGCAGTATTTT. As protein: CASSQDRTQYF.

This clonotype has ten or more counts. The genes are TRBV29-1 and TRBJ2-3; tentatively, D is TRBD1 or TRBD2 (5 bases each). Germline loops: CDR1 SQVTM, CDR2 ANQGSEA. The CDR3 length is 12 residues. The ends were cut back, 4 bases at V and 6 bases at J, with 11 bases in the middle. The CDR3 sequence: CSVVWGMDTQYF. The DNA of the CDR3 is TGCAGCGTTGTTTGGGGGATGGATACGCAGTATTTT.

This chain uses TRBV6-2 or TRBV6-3 with TRBJ1-2, with 10 bases matching TRBD1. This CDR3 has 19 residues. J gave up 4 bases and V 2 bases, and 16 bases lay outside the gene matches. CDR1 MNHEY and CDR2 SVGEGT come from the germline V gene. CDR3 nucleotide sequence: TGTGCCAGCAGTTACCTAAGATACCGGGACAGGGGCTACCCCTATGGCTACACCTTC. This codes for CASSYLRYRDRGYPYGYTF.

This clonotype turned up a few times. The chain recombines TRBV12-3 or TRBV12-4 with TRBJ2-2; weak D call: TRBD1 (6 bases). This CDR3 has 17 residues. V lost 3 bases and J 0 bases, leaving 14 bases between the germline ends. The CDR3 coding sequence is TGTGCCAGCAGTTTGAAACCGGGACATTCGAACACCGGGGAGCTGTTTTTT. The encoded protein is CASSLKPGHSNTGELFF.

This clonotype has only a few counts. This chain joins TRBV7-8 and TRBJ1-5; TRBD1 matches 7 bases. The CDR3 runs 14 residues. CDR1 SGHVS and CDR2 FQNEAQ come from the germline V gene. V was clipped by 5 bases and J by 5 bases; unmatched bases: 6. CDR3 amino acids: CASSPGTDHQPQHF. CDR3 sequence (DNA): TGTGCCAGCAGCCCCGGGACAGACCATCAGCCCCAGCATTTT.

This clonotype was counted between two and nine times. The chain carries TRBV29-1 and TRBJ1-2; D ambiguous. This CDR3 spans 12 amino acids. Trimming took off 7 bases at V and 8 bases at J, with 17 bases between the two ends. Germline V lookup: CDR1 SQVTM, CDR2 ANQGSEA. Here the CDR3 DNA reads TGCAGCGGAGGACCTGGCCTAGGAGGCTACACCTTC. It is translated as CSGGPGLGGYTF.

This clonotype was observed many times. This chain links TRBV7-8 with TRBJ2-3, with D perhaps TRBD2 (6 bases). This CDR3 comprises 15 residues. The ends were cut back, 6 bases at V and 3 bases at J, with 16 bases in the middle. In germline, CDR1 is SGHVS, CDR2 FQNEAQ. The DNA of the CDR3 is TGTGCCAGCAGTTCGCAGCGGGTTGTGACAGATACGCAGTATTTT. Residues: CASSSQRVVTDTQYF.

Many counts were recorded for this clonotype. V usage is TRBV2 and J usage is TRBJ2-5; 7 nucleotides align to TRBD2. CDR1 is SNHLY, CDR2 FYNNEI, per germline. V was pared by 7 bases and J by 5 bases, with 10 bases of the junction left unmatched. CDR3 length: 14 amino acids. The CDR3 DNA reads TGTGCCAGCAATTGGCGTCGGGAGGTGGAGACCCAGTACTTC. Protein sequence: CASNWRREVETQYF. The full variable domain, with the rest looked up from reference TRBV2 and TRBJ2-5, is EPEVTQTPSHQVTQMGQEVILRCVPISNHLYFYWYRQILGQKVEFLVSFYNNEISEKSEIFDDQFSVERPDGSNFTLKIRSTKLEDSAMYFCASNWRREVETQYFGPGTRLLVL.

This chain's CDR3 is CASSTGTSGVSSYNEQFF. In nucleotides, the CDR3 is TGTGCCAGTAGTACCGGGACTAGCGGGGTGAGCTCCTACAATGAGCAGTTCTTC. The rearrangement uses TRBV19 and TRBJ2-1, with TRBD2 matching 13 bases. Per germline, CDR1 LNHDA and CDR2 SQIVND (reference sequence). V trimming: 4 bases; J trimming: 0 bases; junction bases outside the gene matches: 6. The CDR3 consists of 18 residues.

This sequence joins TRBV6-6 and TRBJ2-4; D gene ambiguous. This CDR3 spans 17 amino acids. Trimming took off 0 bases at V and 0 bases at J, with 12 bases between the two ends. Germline loops: CDR1 MNHNY, CDR2 SVGAGI (reference sequence). The CDR3 DNA is TGTGCCAGCAGTTACTCGAAAGGGCCAGTAGCCAAAAACATTCAGTACTTC. This encodes CASSYSKGPVAKNIQYF.

This clonotype showed up many times. The chain joins TRBV6-6 to TRBJ1-5; TRBD1 is a possible D gene (6 bases). This CDR3 spans 13 amino acids. The V end lost 6 bases, the J end lost 5 bases, and 11 bases lay between the germline ends. CDR1 is MNHNY and CDR2 is SVGAGI in the germline V gene (reference sequence). The CDR3 bases are TGTGCCAGCAGAGACAGGCCGGATCAGCCCCAGCATTTT. Translation gives CASRDRPDQPQHF.

Only a few counts were recorded for this clonotype. V gene TRBV12-5 combines with J gene TRBJ2-3, with D possibly being TRBD2 (6 bases). Trimming took off 3 bases at V and 2 bases at J, with 36 bases between the two ends. The CDR3 has 23 amino acids. CDR1 LGHNT and CDR2 FRNRAP come from the germline V gene. The CDR3 coding sequence is TGTGCTAGTGGTTTCTCACCCAATATCGGGGGACTCACCAACACAACCTACACAGATACGCAGTATTTT. Protein: CASGFSPNIGGLTNTTYTDTQYF.

The genes are TRBV4-3 and TRBJ1-1; weak D call: TRBD1 (5 bases). The CDR3 totals 12 residues. V lost 2 bases, J lost 8 bases, and 9 bases lay in between. Germline loops: CDR1 LGHNA, CDR2 YSLEER. This CDR3 reads CASSQTGAEAFF. DNA for the CDR3: TGCGCCAGCAGCCAAACAGGTGCCGAAGCTTTCTTT.